The present T cell receptor (beta chain) was sequenced within a study of response to subunit inactivated influenza vaccine. The ends were cut back, 1 base at V and 4 bases at J, with 7 bases in the middle. The CDR3 extends over 12 amino acids. Looked up from germline, CDR1 is SQVTM and CDR2 is ANQGSEA. Study conclusions and caveats: Few additional T cells are recruited per seasonal influenza vaccination, authors suggested.

Comments on this clonotype: Its antigen is currently unknown.

TCRdb re-analysed the RT-PCR reads in MiXCR, keeping a single row per CDR3 protein. The data show about 500,000 distinct CDR3 sequences, approximately 7.2% seen once. The material was PBMCs from blood, obtained around 2 years after vaccination. V usage is TRBV29-1 and J usage is TRBJ1-2; no firm D call. The receptor was derived from a man in his fifties or sixties who received an inactivated influenza vaccine. The CDR3 DNA reads TGCAGCGTTGAAGGCAGTCCCTATGGCTACACCTTC. Protein sequence: CSVEGSPYGYTF.